The rows below give T cell receptor beta chains drawn from one sample of a study of cytomegalovirus exposure and HLA in healthy donors. Repertoires were generated with immunoSEQ multiplex PCR, while TCRdb's copy carries only in-frame clones and drops some. This table holds approximately 200,000 clones, about four fifths found once. Sequencing input: PBMCs. Receptors originate from a woman aged 30 to 39 in good health and CMV-seropositive. CDR3s include the opening cysteine and the closing phenylalanine or tryptophan. D genes are given only for firm matches. Expanded clones get a size class; other rows say once, few or many, or leave the size out.

V gene	clone size	D gene	J gene	CDR3 DNA	CDR3 protein
TRBV19	-	-	TRBJ2-3	TGTGCCAGTAGTATCGAGAGAGAAAACGCGCAGTATTTT	CASSIERENAQYF
TRBV5-1	few	-	TRBJ1-3	TGCGCCAGCAGCTTACCTTACAGGAGAAACACCATATATTTT	CASSLPYRRNTIYF
TRBV5-1	-	-	TRBJ2-4	TGCGCCAGCAGCTTGGTGCGGCAGGGTGACATTCAGTACTTC	CASSLVRQGDIQYF
TRBV4-2	-	-	TRBJ1-2	TGTGCCAGCAGCCAAGAGCGGGGCTACACCTTC	CASSQERGYTF
TRBV7-2	-	TRBD2	TRBJ2-1	TGTGCCAGCAGCTCCTCCTCGGGGGGGGCCTCCTACAATGAGCAGTTCTTC	CASSSSSGGASYNEQFF
TRBV4-1	-	TRBD2	TRBJ2-3	TGCGCCAGCAGCCAATTAGTAGCGGGGGCCTTTAATACGCAGTATTTT	CASSQLVAGAFNTQYF
TRBV2	-	TRBD1	TRBJ1-4	TGTGCCAGCAACCGGGACAGCAATGAAAAACTGTTTTTT	CASNRDSNEKLFF
TRBV13	-	-	TRBJ2-7	TGTGCCAGCAGCTTAGCAGGGGACGGGATGGGGTACGAGCAGTACTTC	CASSLAGDGMGYEQYF
TRBV18	-	TRBD1	TRBJ1-1	TGTGCCAGCTCACCAAAGGGGGCTGTGACTGAAGCTTTCTTT	CASSPKGAVTEAFF
TRBV19	-	TRBD1	TRBJ1-1	TGTGCCAGTAGTATGGGGTTTACAGGGGTGAGGGACACTGAAGCTTTCTTT	CASSMGFTGVRDTEAFF
TRBV5-6	-	-	TRBJ2-7	TGTGCCAGCAGCCCTCGCTCCCCCGAGACACACGAGCAGTACTTC	CASSPRSPETHEQYF
TRBV11-2	once	TRBD2	TRBJ2-2	TGTGCCAGCAGCCCACGGGGCGGGAGGGCTTCCACCGGGGAGCTGTTTTTT	CASSPRGGRASTGELFF
TRBV7-9	few	-	TRBJ1-4	TGTGCCAGCAGCTTAGGGACAAATGAAAAACTGTTTTTT	CASSLGTNEKLFF
TRBV4-1	-	TRBD1	TRBJ2-1	TGCGCCAGCATGGGACAGGGGGACAATGAGCAGTTCTTC	CASMGQGDNEQFF
TRBV5-6	-	-	TRBJ1-2	TGTGCCAGCAGCCCGGCCCGCCGGACTCCGGAGGGCTACACCTTC	CASSPARRTPEGYTF
TRBV6-5	-	TRBD2	TRBJ2-7	TGTGCCAGCAGCTGGACTAGCGGGGGATACGAGCAGTACTTC	CASSWTSGGYEQYF
TRBV4-1	-	-	TRBJ2-1	TGCGCCAGCAGCCAAGACACAGGGAACAATGAGCAGTTCTTC	CASSQDTGNNEQFF
TRBV18	few	-	TRBJ1-2	TGTGCCAGCTCACAGGCCCGAGGTGCCGTCTACACCTTC	CASSQARGAVYTF
TRBV2	-	TRBD2	TRBJ2-1	TGTGCCAGCAGTGCTAGCGGGGGGTACAATGAGCAGTTCTTC	CASSASGGYNEQFF
TRBV7-2	-	TRBD2	TRBJ2-2	TGTGCCAGCAGCGGGATTAGCGGGGGGCTAGGGGAGCTGTTTTTT	CASSGISGGLGELFF
TRBV5-4	-	-	TRBJ2-7	TGTGCCAGCAGCTTGGCAGACTTTTCCTACGAGCAGTACTTC	CASSLADFSYEQYF
TRBV7-2	-	TRBD1	TRBJ1-4	TGTGCCAGCAGCTCCCAGACAGGGATTAATGAAAAACTGTTTTTT	CASSSQTGINEKLFF
TRBV7-2	-	-	TRBJ1-1	TGTGCCAGCAGCTTAGTGCAGGGCGGTGGCACTGAAGCTTTCTTT	CASSLVQGGGTEAFF
TRBV2	-	TRBD1	TRBJ2-7	TGTGCCGGAACAGGGGCCGCAAGCTCCTACGAGCAGTACTTC	CAGTGAASSYEQYF
TRBV19	-	-	TRBJ1-1	TGTGCCAGTAGTATCGGCACTGAAGCTTTCTTT	CASSIGTEAFF
TRBV15	-	TRBD1	TRBJ1-5	TGTGCCACCAGCCGCGGGACAGGGGGCGTGAATAGCAATCAGCCCCAGCATTTT	CATSRGTGGVNSNQPQHF
TRBV19	-	TRBD2	TRBJ2-7	TGTGCCAGTAGTCACGGGAGGAATTCCTACGAGCAGTACTTC	CASSHGRNSYEQYF
TRBV4-1	-	-	TRBJ2-3	TGCGCCAGCAGCGACAGTCCGGGTAGAGATACGCAGTATTTT	CASSDSPGRDTQYF
TRBV6-4	-	TRBD1	TRBJ1-5	TGTGCCAGCAGGGGGGACAGGGTCGTGTATCGTAGCAATCAGCCCCAGCATTTT	CASRGDRVVYRSNQPQHF
TRBV5-1	-	-	TRBJ2-2	TGCGCCAGCAGAGGGGTTTCAAACACCGGGGAGCTGTTTTTT	CASRGVSNTGELFF
TRBV11-3	once	-	TRBJ2-7	TGTGCCAGCAGCTTAGGGGCCAGTCGGTATTACGAGCAGTACTTC	CASSLGASRYYEQYF
TRBV19	-	-	TRBJ2-5	TGTGCCAGTAGTATAGTTTTCGGGGGGCCCCAAGAGACCCAGTACTTC	CASSIVFGGPQETQYF
TRBV19	-	TRBD2	TRBJ2-3	TGTGCCAGTAGTCTTAGCGGGAGCTTGGGAGATACGCAGTATTTT	CASSLSGSLGDTQYF
TRBV28	-	TRBD1	TRBJ2-2	TGTGCCAGCAGTCCCTCGACAGGGTTGGCCGGGGAGCTGTTTTTT	CASSPSTGLAGELFF
TRBV19	-	-	TRBJ1-1	TGTGCCAGTAGTACCAAGACAGTACCGAACACTGAAGCTTTCTTT	CASSTKTVPNTEAFF
TRBV19	-	TRBD2	TRBJ2-1	TGTGCCAGTAGTTGGACTAGCGGGCGGAATAATGAGCAGTTCTTC	CASSWTSGRNNEQFF
TRBV10-2	-	-	TRBJ1-2	TGCGCCAGCAGTGGAGGGGGACGGATCACCTCCTATGGCTACACCTTC	CASSGGGRITSYGYTF
TRBV4-3	-	TRBD1	TRBJ1-5	TGCGCCAGCAGCCAGGGGACAGGGATAAGTCAGCCCCAGCATTTT	CASSQGTGISQPQHF
TRBV10-3	-	-	TRBJ1-6	TGTGCCATCAGTGAAGGAGGAGGGGTTAATTCACCCCTCCACTTT	CAISEGGGVNSPLHF
TRBV5-6	-	-	TRBJ1-2	TGTGCCAGCAGCGACACAGCCGCCTCGGGCTACACCTTC	CASSDTAASGYTF
TRBV7-9	-	TRBD1	TRBJ1-6	TGTGCCAGCAGGGACAGGGGGAGCTCCTATAATTCACCCCTCCACTTT	CASRDRGSSYNSPLHF
TRBV6-6	-	-	TRBJ2-7	TGTGCCAGCAGTTACCCTGGCGGGTTCTCCTACGAGCAGTACTTC	CASSYPGGFSYEQYF
TRBV18	-	-	TRBJ1-2	TGTGCCAGCTCACCAAAACAGGGAGCGGTGTACTATGGCTACACCTTC	CASSPKQGAVYYGYTF
TRBV7-9	few	-	TRBJ1-5	TGTGCCAGCAGCTTAGGAGAGAGCAATCAGCCCCAGCATTTT	CASSLGESNQPQHF
TRBV5-6	many	-	TRBJ1-2	TGTGCCAGCAGCCCGGAGACAGTGGTTGATGGCTACACCTTC	CASSPETVVDGYTF
TRBV9	-	TRBD2	TRBJ2-7	TGTGCCAGCAGCGTAGGGGTTAGCGGGGCGACCTACGAGCAGTACTTC	CASSVGVSGATYEQYF
TRBV20-1	-	-	TRBJ2-1	TGCAGTGCTAGGCGGACAGAGCAGTTCTTC	CSARRTEQFF
TRBV19	once	TRBD1	TRBJ1-2	TGTGCCAGTAGTATAGCGACAGGGAACTATGGCTACACCTTC	CASSIATGNYGYTF
TRBV10-3	-	-	TRBJ2-1	TGTGCCATCAGCGCTAGCAATGAGCAGTTCTTC	CAISASNEQFF
TRBV5-8	-	-	TRBJ1-2	TGTGCCAGCAGCTTGGTTGGAGCCCGGGGCTACACCTTC	CASSLVGARGYTF
TRBV5-6	-	-	TRBJ2-5	TGTGCCAGCAGCTTGCCTCCCGCCCAGGGTCAGGAGACCCAGTACTTC	CASSLPPAQGQETQYF
TRBV4-3	many	TRBD1	TRBJ1-3	TGCGCCAGCAGCCAAGACTGGGGCCAGGGGGAGAGGGGCAACACCATATATTTT	CASSQDWGQGERGNTIYF
TRBV6-1	-	TRBD2	TRBJ2-7	TGTGCCAGCAGTGGAGGCGGGGGGCCATACGAGCAGTACTTC	CASSGGGGPYEQYF
TRBV5-4	-	-	TRBJ1-2	TGTGCCAGCAGCTTGGACAGGGTGGGCCATGGTTACACCTTC	CASSLDRVGHGYTF
TRBV7-9	-	-	TRBJ2-1	TGTGCCAGCAGCTTAGACATGGGCAGGGGCCTGGAGAATGAGCAGTTCTTC	CASSLDMGRGLENEQFF